The clone carrying this T cell receptor (beta chain) was seen at least ten times. What it binds is unknown. V shed 1 base and J shed 0 bases, with 10 bases lying between them. The germline V gene encodes CDR1 SGHRS and CDR2 YFSETQ. The CDR3 spans 15 residues. Unique molecular identifiers were built into the TCRbeta library. Each CDR3 protein gets one entry after TCRdb re-called the PCR reads with MiXCR. Of some 190,000 distinct CDR3 sequences in the sample, around 10% were seen once. This entry is derived from a study of T-cell reconstitution after alpha-beta-depleted transplantation in children. The study's findings and limits: In patients about two months after transplant, alpha-beta T cells reportedly arose from several hundred expanded graft clones. Surviving recipient T cells and thymic progenitors produced the high day-60 TCRbeta diversity seen in some patients. Hyperexpanded clones declined; after one year, newly produced T cells mostly supplied diversity.

The sequenced sample was PBMCs, obtained before TCRalphabeta/CD19-depleted stem cell transplant. This chain connects TRBV5-1 to TRBJ1-1; D not resolved. The TCR sequence derives from a boy aged 2 to 9 with acute myeloid leukemia, due to receive a stem cell transplant. The CDR3 region is CASSLSQNMNTEAFF. DNA for the CDR3: TGCGCCAGCAGCTTGAGTCAGAACATGAACACTGAAGCTTTCTTT.